These 16 T cell receptor beta chains came from one sample sequenced in a study of shared clonotypes between healthy human individuals (TCRdb year 2020). CD8 naive samples consisted of CD45RO-negative cells that were positively selected for CCR7, yielding a CD45RA+CCR7+ population without TemRA cells. Library creation used the immunoSEQ multiplex PCR assay. Held by TCRdb, this immuneACCESS table contains in-frame sequences only and omits some clones. Under half of the omission traces to an unresolved V gene where checked; the cause of the rest is unknown. Across this sample there are about 2,200,000 clones, with more than 85% seen only once. About 1.5% of the sample is held by the ten biggest clonotypes. Sequenced sample: naive CD8+ T cells from PBMCs. Per the publication, the cell subset or site label means: CD45RA+CCR7+. The source of these receptors is a man between 18 and 29 years old in good health. Some clones in this sample may be carry-over from other donors' samples.

The chain is built from TRBV7-9 and TRBJ1-4; D is ambiguous. The length of the CDR3 is 16 residues. Germline V gene data show CDR1 as SEHNR and CDR2 as FQNEAQ (reference sequence). Trimming left V 2 bases short and J 0 bases short, with 10 bases between. Here the CDR3 DNA reads TGTGCCAGCAGCTTAAGGGCAGAAGCAACTAATGAAAAACTGTTTTTT. It encodes CASSLRAEATNEKLFF.

The chain carries TRBV6-1 and TRBJ2-1; 10 bases agree with TRBD2. The CDR3 consists of 14 residues. V trimming: 3 bases; J trimming: 9 bases; junction bases outside the gene matches: 5. Per the germline V gene, CDR1 is MNHNS and CDR2 is SASEGT. CDR3 amino acids: CASSELAGAVEQFF. In nucleotides, the CDR3 is TGTGCCAGCAGTGAGCTAGCGGGAGCTGTTGAGCAGTTCTTC.

The chain employs TRBV7-9 and TRBJ2-3; maybe TRBD1 (6 bases). Germline V lookup: CDR1 SEHNR, CDR2 FQNEAQ (reference sequence). V gave up 0 bases and J gave up 4 bases, with 14 bases separating them. The CDR3 runs 16 residues. The CDR3 loop is CASSLAIGGQADTQYF. Here the CDR3 DNA reads TGTGCCAGCAGCTTAGCGATTGGGGGCCAGGCAGATACGCAGTATTTT.

The chain employs TRBV6-1 and TRBJ2-7; possibly TRBD1 or TRBD2 for D (5 bases each). This CDR3 comprises 16 residues. Germline V gene lookup returns CDR1 MNHNS and CDR2 SASEGT. Trimming took off 1 base at V and 6 bases at J, with 19 bases between the two ends. As DNA, the CDR3 is TGTGCCAGCAGTGAAGTCTGGGACGAAGAAGGCGGCGAGCAGTACTTC. Translated: CASSEVWDEEGGEQYF.

The V and J genes are TRBV19 and TRBJ2-1, with TRBD1 as a possible D gene (5 bases). The CDR3 spans 13 residues. The germline V and J ends were trimmed by 5 bases and 7 bases, with 12 bases remaining between them. CDR1 is LNHDA, CDR2 SQIVND, per germline (reference sequence). For the CDR3, the DNA is TGTGCCAGTAGTTTGGGGCTTTGGAATGAGCAGTTCTTC. Amino acid sequence: CASSLGLWNEQFF.

The count of this clone is one. Additional DNA sequences in this sample encode the identical CDR3. The genes are TRBV5-4 and TRBJ2-7; D might be TRBD1 (6 bases). The CDR3 extends over 14 amino acids. Germline values: CDR1 SGHNT, CDR2 YYREEE (reference sequence). Trimming shortened V by 4 bases and J by 0 bases, and 11 bases separated the two germline ends. The CDR3 DNA reads as TGTGCCAGCAGCCCCGGGACATACTCCTACGAGCAGTACTTC. Encoded protein: CASSPGTYSYEQYF.

This clone has just a few counts. V is TRBV2 and J is TRBJ2-5; 10 bases match TRBD2. This CDR3 has 15 residues. The J segment lost 5 bases and the V segment lost 6 bases, leaving 9 bases of the junction unmatched. Germline-derived CDR1 and CDR2 are SNHLY and FYNNEI. CDR3 sequence reads: CASRPAGGPGETQYF. In DNA form, the CDR3 reads TGTGCCAGCAGACCAGCGGGAGGGCCGGGGGAGACCCAGTACTTC.

This rearrangement joins TRBV28 to TRBJ2-2; TRBD1 matches 8 bases. With 6 bases clipped from V and 2 bases from J, the junction kept 8 bases outside the gene matches. The CDR3 covers 16 residues. The germline V gene has CDR1 MDHEN and CDR2 SYDVKM. CDR3 region: CASSRWTGSNTGELFF. The CDR3 nucleotides are TGTGCCAGCAGCCGCTGGACAGGGTCAAACACCGGGGAGCTGTTTTTT.

This sequence joins TRBV27 and TRBJ2-1; D not certain. The CDR3 runs 13 residues. V shed 5 bases and J shed 6 bases, with 11 bases lying between them. The germline V gene has CDR1 MNHEY and CDR2 SMNVEV (reference sequence). In DNA form, the CDR3 reads TGTGCCAGCAGTCTAAACCTAGTCAATGAGCAGTTCTTC. Protein sequence: CASSLNLVNEQFF.

The V call is TRBV27, the J call TRBJ2-7, with no clear D. V was cut by 6 bases and J by 0 bases, with 15 bases left in between. The CDR3 sequence is 15 residues long. Germline CDR1 and CDR2: MNHEY and SMNVEV (reference sequence). CDR3 bases: TGTGCCAGCAGGCCCTACCTCGCAAGCTCCTACGAGCAGTACTTC. It codes for CASRPYLASSYEQYF.

The chain couples TRBV4-2 to TRBJ1-2; tentatively, D is TRBD1 (6 bases). V gave up 0 bases and J gave up 4 bases, with 9 bases separating them. Per the germline V gene, CDR1 is LGHNA and CDR2 is YNFKEQ. This CDR3 comprises 14 residues. CDR3 nucleotide sequence: TGTGCCAGCAGCCAAGAAGCACAGGGCTATGGCTACACCTTC. Its protein product is CASSQEAQGYGYTF.

This sequence joins TRBV15 and TRBJ2-5, with TRBD1 matching 7 bases. Trimming cost V 1 base and J 1 base; bases outside gene matches: 9. The CDR3 covers 17 residues. CDR1 LNHNV and CDR2 YYDKDF come from the germline V gene (reference sequence). CDR3 loop: CATSRAVLQGLQETQYF. CDR3 sequence (DNA): TGTGCCACCAGCAGAGCAGTACTACAGGGGCTCCAAGAGACCCAGTACTTC. Full variable domain (rest looked up from reference TRBV15 and TRBJ2-5): DAMVIQNPRYQVTQFGKPVTLSCSQTLNHNVMYWYQQKSSQAPKLLFHYYDKDFNNEADTPDNFQSRRPNTSFCFLDIRSPGLGDTAMYLCATSRAVLQGLQETQYFGPGTRLLVL.

The chain joins TRBV18 to TRBJ2-5; D is possibly TRBD1 or TRBD2 (5 bases each). The J call may be in error: the DNA end matches TRBJ2-7 better. The CDR3 covers 15 residues. Germline CDR1 reads KGHSH; CDR2 reads LQKENI. The CDR3 sequence is CASSPDRDGFYEQYF. The CDR3 DNA is TGTGCCAGCTCACCAGACCGGGACGGCTTTTACGAGCAGTACTTC.

V is TRBV7-9 and J is TRBJ2-7; a possible D gene is TRBD1 (5 bases). Germline CDR1 reads SEHNR; CDR2 reads FQNEAQ (reference sequence). The CDR3 covers 14 residues. V was shortened by 6 bases and J by 2 bases, with 14 bases between the two germline ends. The CDR3 nucleotides read TGTGCCAGCAGTCCAAACAGGTACCCCTACGAGCAGTACTTC. Translating it yields CASSPNRYPYEQYF.

Points on this clone: The sample holds other DNA sequences that translate to the same CDR3. The chain couples TRBV28 to TRBJ1-1, with D hard to call. This CDR3 is built from 13 residues. CDR1 and CDR2 (germline): MDHEN, SYDVKM. Trimming cost V 6 bases and J 5 bases, with 13 bases left between them. This CDR3 is CASSLGPWTEAFF. CDR3 in DNA: TGTGCCAGCAGCCTAGGCCCTTGGACTGAAGCTTTCTTT.

The chain employs TRBV4-1 and TRBJ2-7, with 8 bases aligning to TRBD1. CDR1 is MGHRA and CDR2 is YSYEKL in the germline V gene. This CDR3 has 16 residues. The junction had 5 bases not matched to a gene; V was cut back by 0 bases and J by 1 base. The CDR3 DNA reads as TGCGCCAGCAGCCAAGACCCCGACAGGGGATCCTACGAGCAGTACTTC. Translating it yields CASSQDPDRGSYEQYF.